A single sample is the source of the 24 T cell receptor beta chains below, sequenced in a study of shared clonotypes between healthy human individuals. Sequenced by immunoSEQ multiplex PCR; TCRdb stores in-frame clones only, minus some. The repertoire holds hundreds of thousands of clones, with around 73% as singletons. Sample: memory CD4+ T cells sorted from blood. Subset denoted: CD45RA-negative fraction. These receptors were taken from a woman aged 30 to 39 in good health.

The table lists this clone with a few counts. V and J are TRBV25-1 and TRBJ2-7, with 7 bases identical to TRBD2. V was clipped by 6 bases and J by 6 bases; unmatched bases: 8. CDR1 and CDR2 from the germline V gene are MGHDK and SYGVNS. The CDR3 spans 13 residues. The CDR3 region has the DNA TGTGCCAGCAGGGATGGGGGGGGAGGCGAGCAGTACTTC. It specifies CASRDGGGGEQYF.

This clone was observed once. This sequence joins TRBV6-6 and TRBJ2-2, with D perhaps TRBD2 (6 bases). This CDR3 is built from 16 residues. With 0 bases removed from V and 4 bases from J, the gap between germline ends came to 12 bases. CDR1 MNHNY and CDR2 SVGAGI come from the germline V gene (reference sequence). The DNA for the CDR3 is TGTGCCAGCAGTTACTCGAAGGGAGGCGGCACCGGGGAGCTGTTTTTT. Protein product: CASSYSKGGGTGELFF.

The gene calls are TRBV4-1 and TRBJ1-4; 11 nucleotides agree with TRBD1. Germline CDR1 reads MGHRA; CDR2 reads YSYEKL. V shed 2 bases, J shed 8 bases, and the junction held 10 bases outside the gene matches. The CDR3 is 17 residues long. The CDR3 bases are TGCGCCAGCAGCCAACCGGGACAGGGGGTATTATTGGAAAAACTGTTTTTT. This translates into CASSQPGQGVLLEKLFF.

The V gene is TRBV29-1, the J gene TRBJ1-4; 9 nucleotides align to TRBD1. The V and J ends lost 7 bases and 8 bases, in that order; junction bases with no gene match: 8. Germline V gives CDR1 SQVTM, CDR2 ANQGSEA. The CDR3 extends over 13 amino acids. The CDR3 region is CSAGDRAREKLFF. CDR3 nucleotide sequence: TGCAGCGCCGGGGACAGGGCGAGGGAAAAACTGTTTTTT.

The J gene is TRBJ1-4, the V gene TRBV7-2; D gene uncertain. The CDR3 consists of 12 residues. The V end lost 5 bases, the J end lost 8 bases, and 9 bases lay between the germline ends. The V gene's germline CDR1 is SGHTA and CDR2 FQGNSA. The CDR3 loop is CASSTNYEKLFF. The CDR3 DNA sequence: TGTGCCAGCAGCACGAACTACGAAAAACTGTTTTTT.

The rearrangement uses TRBV28 and TRBJ1-5; no firm D call. V lost 5 bases to trimming and J lost 4 bases, with 6 bases between them. The CDR3 loop spans 12 amino acids. Germline-derived CDR1 and CDR2 are MDHEN and SYDVKM. The CDR3 protein is CASSPMNQPQHF. DNA for the CDR3: TGTGCCAGCAGTCCGATGAATCAGCCCCAGCATTTT.

V is TRBV5-1 and J is TRBJ2-2, with D hard to call. V shed 3 bases and J shed 6 bases, with 18 bases lying between them. Germline V lookup: CDR1 SGHRS, CDR2 YFSETQ. There are 16 residues in the CDR3. The CDR3 DNA reads TGCGCCAGCAGCTGGAGCCGGACCGCTGTTTCCGGGGAGCTGTTTTTT. Translated, it gives CASSWSRTAVSGELFF. The whole variable domain, filled in from reference TRBV5-1 and TRBJ2-2, reads KAGVTQTPRYLIKTRGQQVTLSCSPISGHRSVSWYQQTPGQGLQFLFEYFSETQRNKGNFPGRFSGRQFSNSRSEMNVSTLELGDSALYLCASSWSRTAVSGELFFGEGSRLTVL.

The gene calls are TRBV28 and TRBJ2-7, with no clear D. Per germline, CDR1 MDHEN and CDR2 SYDVKM. The CDR3 is 14 amino acids. V lost 4 bases to trimming and J lost 2 bases, with 12 bases between them. The chain's CDR3 is CASSSGSKTYEQYF. As DNA, the CDR3 is TGTGCCAGCAGTTCCGGTTCTAAAACCTACGAGCAGTACTTC. Full variable domain (remainder filled in from reference TRBV28 and TRBJ2-7): DVKVTQSSRYLVKRTGEKVFLECVQDMDHENMFWYRQDPGLGLRLIYFSYDVKMKEKGDIPEGYSVSREKKERFSLILESASTNQTSMYLCASSSGSKTYEQYFGPGTRLTVT.

V is TRBV27 and J is TRBJ2-3, with D uncertain. From germline, CDR1 is MNHEY and CDR2 SMNVEV (reference sequence). Trimming took off 5 bases at V and 1 base at J, with 13 bases between the two ends. The CDR3 covers 15 residues. CDR3: CASSLLVAGTDTQYF. For the CDR3, the DNA is TGTGCCAGCAGTCTTCTAGTGGCGGGCACAGATACGCAGTATTTT.

This sequence joins TRBV6-5 and TRBJ1-5, with 9 positions matching TRBD1. J gave up 11 bases and V 5 bases, and 4 bases lay outside the gene matches. The CDR3 loop spans 12 amino acids. CDR1 and CDR2 (germline): MNHEY, SVGAGI. The CDR3 here is CASSGTGRTQHF. In DNA, the CDR3 is TGTGCCAGCAGTGGGACAGGGCGGACCCAGCATTTT.

V and J are TRBV11-1 and TRBJ2-4, with D possibly being TRBD1 (5 bases). Trimming removed 4 bases at V and 0 bases at J, with 13 bases between. CDR1 is SGHAT, CDR2 FQDESV, per germline (reference sequence). The length of the CDR3 is 16 residues. For the CDR3, the DNA is TGTGCCAGCAGCTACGACAGAAGCTCAGCCAAAAACATTCAGTACTTC. Protein product: CASSYDRSSAKNIQYF.

The chain has TRBV6-5 and TRBJ1-5, with TRBD1 matching 7 bases. J gave up 5 bases and V 4 bases, and 5 bases lay outside the gene matches. The CDR3 totals 14 residues. CDR1 is MNHEY, CDR2 SVGAGI, per germline. The chain's CDR3 is CASSFNRGDQPQHF. CDR3 nucleotide sequence: TGTGCCAGCAGTTTCAACAGGGGAGATCAGCCCCAGCATTTT.

This clone came up once. This likely stems from a read error, as it lies one base from a far larger clone. Other DNA variants within this sample encode the same CDR3. This chain connects TRBV7-2 to TRBJ2-1; no definite D call. V lost 3 bases, J lost 1 base, and 7 bases lay in between. The CDR3 is 14 residues long. Germline V gene data show CDR1 as SGHTA and CDR2 as FQGNSA. The DNA of the CDR3 is TGTGCCAGCAGCTTGGCCAGTTCCTACAATGAGCAGTTCTTC. Translation gives CASSLASSYNEQFF.

This clone has more than one count but fewer than ten. The chain is built from TRBV4-2 and TRBJ2-7; 8 nucleotides agree with TRBD2. Germline V gives CDR1 LGHNA, CDR2 YNFKEQ. This CDR3 is 15 amino acids long. Trimming at V came to 4 bases and at J to 2 bases, leaving 7 bases not matched to a gene. The CDR3 bases are TGTGCCAGCAGCCTCGCACAGGGACTAGCCTACGAGCAGTACTTC. It translates to CASSLAQGLAYEQYF.

This clone was seen once. The chain joins TRBV2 to TRBJ1-5; maybe TRBD1 (5 bases). The CDR3 is 15 amino acids. V lost 6 bases, J lost 3 bases, and 15 bases lay in between. Germline values: CDR1 SNHLY, CDR2 FYNNEI. This CDR3 is CASRLSGGSNQPQHF. The CDR3 DNA follows: TGTGCCAGCAGGTTGTCGGGGGGGTCCAATCAGCCCCAGCATTTT.

A word on this clone: A clone one base away is much larger, so this may be a read error. The sample carries other DNA sequences with the same CDR3. This chain uses TRBV7-2 with TRBJ1-1; TRBD1 might be the D (5 bases). Deletions cut 5 bases from V and 3 bases from J, with 10 bases between. This CDR3 region has 13 residues. Germline CDR1 is SGHTA and CDR2 is FQGNSA. The CDR3 is CASSRQRDTEAFF. The DNA for the CDR3 is TGTGCCAGCAGCCGACAGCGGGACACTGAAGCTTTCTTT.

The chain joins TRBV28 to TRBJ1-5; TRBD1 matches 9 bases. Germline CDR1 is MDHEN and CDR2 is SYDVKM. This CDR3 contains 18 residues. J gave up 1 base and V 3 bases, and 10 bases lay outside the gene matches. In nucleotides, the CDR3 is TGTGCCAGCAGTTTCGAAACAGGGGGCTTACGAAGCAATCAGCCCCAGCATTTT. This gives the protein CASSFETGGLRSNQPQHF.

The V and J genes are TRBV2 and TRBJ1-1; TRBD1 is a possible D gene (6 bases). The CDR3 totals 15 residues. V was pared by 2 bases and J by 1 base, with 11 bases between. Germline CDR1 reads SNHLY; CDR2 reads FYNNEI. The DNA of the CDR3 is TGTGCCAGCAGTGAAAGGAACAGGGAGAACACTGAAGCTTTCTTT. This encodes CASSERNRENTEAFF.

The rearrangement joins TRBV30 to TRBJ2-4; 11 nucleotides line up with TRBD1. The ends lost 4 bases at V and 1 base at J; junction bases unmatched: 12. This CDR3 is 18 amino acids long. The germline V gene has CDR1 GTSNPN and CDR2 SVGIG (reference sequence). The CDR3 region has the DNA TGTGCCTGGACTGGGACAGGGGGTTCTCTAGCGGCCAAAAACATTCAGTACTTC. Residues: CAWTGTGGSLAAKNIQYF.

Concerning this clone: The identical CDR3 is also encoded by other nucleotide sequences in the sample. This chain joins TRBV30 and TRBJ1-5, with D perhaps TRBD1 (6 bases). Germline V CDR1 and CDR2: GTSNPN, SVGIG (reference sequence). This CDR3 comprises 13 residues. Trimming took off 0 bases at V and 6 bases at J, with 9 bases between the two ends. The CDR3 DNA follows: TGTGCCTGGAGTGTACAGGGTTCTCAGCCCCAGCATTTT. Amino acids: CAWSVQGSQPQHF.

This sequence joins TRBV5-4 and TRBJ1-4, with D unresolved. Germline V lookup: CDR1 SGHNT, CDR2 YYREEE (reference sequence). The CDR3 contains 15 residues. The ends were cut back, 0 bases at V and 2 bases at J, with 8 bases in the middle. CDR3 protein: CASSLAGRTNEKLFF. The CDR3 DNA follows: TGTGCCAGCAGCTTGGCGGGGAGGACTAATGAAAAACTGTTTTTT.

The chain combines TRBV10-3 with TRBJ2-1, with 14 positions matching TRBD2. V shed 4 bases and J 9 bases; nucleotides not matched to a gene: 8. The germline V gene has CDR1 ENHRY and CDR2 SYGVKD. This CDR3 spans 16 amino acids. The CDR3, as DNA: TGTGCCATCAGTGGTTCGACTAGCGGGAGGGCAGTTGAGCAGTTCTTC. Its protein is CAISGSTSGRAVEQFF.

The CDR3, as DNA: TGCAGCGGCCGACGTGCGGGAACAGATACGCAGTATTTT. It encodes CSGRRAGTDTQYF. The chain is built from TRBV29-1 and TRBJ2-3; possibly TRBD2 for D (6 bases). This CDR3 has 13 residues. Trimming cost V 7 bases and J 3 bases, with 14 bases left between them. The germline V gene encodes CDR1 SQVTM and CDR2 ANQGSEA.

This clone was found a few times. The chain is built from TRBV5-1 and TRBJ2-7, with 7 bases aligning to TRBD1. After removal of 4 bases from V and 1 base from J, the junction contained 8 bases not matched to a gene. Germline CDR1 is SGHRS and CDR2 is YFSETQ. The CDR3 spans 15 residues. CDR3 residues: CASSKIRDSSYEQYF. The CDR3 coding sequence is TGCGCCAGCAGCAAAATCCGGGACAGTTCCTACGAGCAGTACTTC.